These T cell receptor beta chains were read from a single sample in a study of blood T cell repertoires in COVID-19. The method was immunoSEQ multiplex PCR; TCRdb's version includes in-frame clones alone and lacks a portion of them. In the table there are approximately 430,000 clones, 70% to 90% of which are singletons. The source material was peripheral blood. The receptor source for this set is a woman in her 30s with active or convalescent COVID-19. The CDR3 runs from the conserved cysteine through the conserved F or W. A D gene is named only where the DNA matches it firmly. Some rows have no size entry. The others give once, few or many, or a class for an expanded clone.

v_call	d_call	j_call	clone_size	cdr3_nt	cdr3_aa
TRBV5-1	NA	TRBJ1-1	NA	TGCGCCAGCAGCTTGGGACAGGAGGACACTGAAGCTTTCTTT	CASSLGQEDTEAFF
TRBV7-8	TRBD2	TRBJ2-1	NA	TGTGCCAGCAGCTTCCCGTCTAGCGGGGGGGCCTACAATGAGCAGTTCTTC	CASSFPSSGGAYNEQFF
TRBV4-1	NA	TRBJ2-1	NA	TGCGCCAGCAGCCAAGGTCCGGGACTCTCTAATGAGCAGTTCTTC	CASSQGPGLSNEQFF
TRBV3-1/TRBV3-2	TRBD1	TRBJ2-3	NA	TGTGCCAGCAGCCAACCTCCAGGGGGAGTCGGGGGCACAGATACGCAGTATTTT	CASSQPPGGVGGTDTQYF
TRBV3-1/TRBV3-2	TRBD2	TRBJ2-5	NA	TGTGCCAGCAGCGGGACTAGCGGGGGTTTAGAGACCCAGTACTTC	CASSGTSGGLETQYF
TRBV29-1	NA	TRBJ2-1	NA	TGCAGCGTAGGACTCGCCACCTACAATGAGCAGTTCTTC	CSVGLATYNEQFF
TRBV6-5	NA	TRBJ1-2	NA	TGTGCCAGCAGTCCTTCCCCTAATTTTTATGGCTACACCTTC	CASSPSPNFYGYTF
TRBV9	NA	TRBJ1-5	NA	TGTGCCAGCAGCGTAGTTTTTCGAGGAAATGTTTCGAGCCTCCACGGGGATCAGCCCCAGCATTTT	CASSVVFRGNVSSLHGDQPQHF
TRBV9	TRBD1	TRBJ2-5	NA	TGTGCCAGCAGCGTCGGACAGGGGGCTCGAGAGACCCAGTACTTC	CASSVGQGARETQYF
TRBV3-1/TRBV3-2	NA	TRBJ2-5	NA	TGTGCCAGCAGGACTACAGGGCTGGGGTGGTACGAGACCCAGTACTTC	CASRTTGLGWYETQYF
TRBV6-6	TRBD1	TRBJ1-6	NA	TGTGCCAGCAGTCCGGGACAGGGTTACTCTCCCCTCCACTTT	CASSPGQGYSPLHF
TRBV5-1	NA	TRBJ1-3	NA	TGCGCCAGCAGCTTGAGCTTGACCAGCGGATCCACTGGAAACACCATATATTTT	CASSLSLTSGSTGNTIYF
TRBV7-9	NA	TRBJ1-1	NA	TGTGCCAGCAGCCAAGCCTGGGACAACTCAGGGAACACTGAAGCTTTCTTT	CASSQAWDNSGNTEAFF
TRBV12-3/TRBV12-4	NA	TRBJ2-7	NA	TGTGCCAGCAGCACCCGGGATCTCTACGAGCAGTACTTC	CASSTRDLYEQYF
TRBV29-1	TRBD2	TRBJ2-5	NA	TGCAGCGTTGCATCAACGGGAGGAGAGACCCAGTACTTC	CSVASTGGETQYF
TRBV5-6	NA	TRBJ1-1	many	TGTGCCAGCAGCTTTGGACAGTCGAACACTGAAGCTTTCTTT	CASSFGQSNTEAFF
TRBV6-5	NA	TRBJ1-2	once	TGTGCCAGCAGTTACTCAATTGTCCTTACTGATGGCTACACCTTC	CASSYSIVLTDGYTF
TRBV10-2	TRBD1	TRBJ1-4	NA	TGCGCCAGCAGTGAGTCTAACCTCAGGGGGCAAAAACTGTTTTTT	CASSESNLRGQKLFF
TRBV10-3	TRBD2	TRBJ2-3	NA	TGTGCCGTAGCGGGGGCCCTCACAGATACGCAGTATTTT	CAVAGALTDTQYF
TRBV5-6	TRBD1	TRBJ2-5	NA	TGTGCCAGCAGCTTGGACAGGGGGCTGAGGGAGACCCAGTACTTC	CASSLDRGLRETQYF
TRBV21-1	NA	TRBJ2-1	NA	TGTGCCAGCAGCGCCACCGATGCCAGCTCCTACAATGAGCAGTTCTTC	CASSATDASSYNEQFF
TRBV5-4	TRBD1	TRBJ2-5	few	TGTGCCAGCAGCTTGCAGGGGGCCGCGGAGACCCAGTACTTC	CASSLQGAAETQYF
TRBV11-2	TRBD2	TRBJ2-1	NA	TGTGCCAGCAGCTTAGGGAGAAGTAGCGGGCTGGGGAAGCAGTTCTTC	CASSLGRSSGLGKQFF
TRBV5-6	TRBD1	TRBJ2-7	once	TGTGCCGGGAACAATATTAGAACCGGGACAGGGTCCTACGAGCAGTACTTC	CAGNNIRTGTGSYEQYF
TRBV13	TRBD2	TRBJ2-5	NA	TGTGCCAGCAGTCCTAAAACCGCGGGGGGGACTGAGACCCAGTACTTC	CASSPKTAGGTETQYF
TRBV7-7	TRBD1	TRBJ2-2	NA	TGTGCCAGCAGCGGGACAGGGTCCGGGGAGCTGTTTTTT	CASSGTGSGELFF
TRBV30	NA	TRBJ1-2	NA	TGTGCCTGGAGCGACCCCCCCGCAGGCTATGGCTACACCTTC	CAWSDPPAGYGYTF
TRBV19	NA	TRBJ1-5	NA	TGTGCCAGTAGTATAGTGGGGGCCAATCAGCCCCAGCATTTT	CASSIVGANQPQHF
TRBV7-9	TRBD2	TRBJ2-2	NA	TGTGCCAGCAGACCGACTAGCGGGGGGACAAACACCGGGGAGCTGTTTTTT	CASRPTSGGTNTGELFF
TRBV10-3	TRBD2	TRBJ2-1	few	TGTGCCATCAGGAGCGGGAGCGTCTCCTATGAGCAGTTCTTC	CAIRSGSVSYEQFF
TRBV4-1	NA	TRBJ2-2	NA	TGCGCCAGCAGCCAAGTCAACAGGGACACCGGGGAGCTGTTTTTT	CASSQVNRDTGELFF
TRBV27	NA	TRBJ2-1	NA	TGTGCCAGCAGTTTTGACATATTGGACTACAATGAGCAGTTCTTC	CASSFDILDYNEQFF